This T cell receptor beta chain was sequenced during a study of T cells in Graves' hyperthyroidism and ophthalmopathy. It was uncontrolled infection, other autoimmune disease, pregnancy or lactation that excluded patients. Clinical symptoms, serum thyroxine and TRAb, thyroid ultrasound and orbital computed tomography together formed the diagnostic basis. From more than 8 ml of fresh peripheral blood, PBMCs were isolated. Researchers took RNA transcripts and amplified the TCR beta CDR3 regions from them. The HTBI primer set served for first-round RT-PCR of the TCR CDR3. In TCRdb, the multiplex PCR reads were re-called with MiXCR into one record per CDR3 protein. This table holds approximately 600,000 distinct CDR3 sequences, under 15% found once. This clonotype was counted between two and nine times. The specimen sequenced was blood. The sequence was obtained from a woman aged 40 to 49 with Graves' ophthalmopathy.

As DNA, the CDR3 is TGTGCCAGCAGCCCAGACATCTCAAGCTCCTACGAGCAGTACTTC. This gives the protein CASSPDISSSYEQYF. The chain has TRBV7-9 and TRBJ2-7; D is ambiguous. The CDR3 extends over 15 amino acids. The germline gives CDR1 SEHNR, CDR2 FQNEAQ (reference sequence). Trimming shortened V by 5 bases and J by 0 bases, and 14 bases separated the two germline ends.